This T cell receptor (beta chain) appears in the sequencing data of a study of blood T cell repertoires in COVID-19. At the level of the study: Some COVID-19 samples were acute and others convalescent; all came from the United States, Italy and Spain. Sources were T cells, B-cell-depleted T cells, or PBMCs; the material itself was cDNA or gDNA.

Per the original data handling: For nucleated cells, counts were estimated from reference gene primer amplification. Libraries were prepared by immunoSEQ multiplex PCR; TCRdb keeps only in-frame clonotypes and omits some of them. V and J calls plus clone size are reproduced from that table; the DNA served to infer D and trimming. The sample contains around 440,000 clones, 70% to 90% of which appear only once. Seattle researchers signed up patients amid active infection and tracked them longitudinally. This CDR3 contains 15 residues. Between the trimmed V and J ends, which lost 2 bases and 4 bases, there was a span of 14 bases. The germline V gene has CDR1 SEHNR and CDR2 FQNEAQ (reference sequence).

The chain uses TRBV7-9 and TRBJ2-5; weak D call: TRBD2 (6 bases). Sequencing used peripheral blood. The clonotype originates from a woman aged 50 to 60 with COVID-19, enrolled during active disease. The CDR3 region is CASSLFSWGVETQYF. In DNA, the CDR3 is TGTGCCAGCAGCTTATTCAGCTGGGGGGTAGAGACCCAGTACTTC.